These 16 T cell receptor beta chains share one sample of origin, sequenced in a study of control samples from healthy donors and cancer patients. Profiled with immunoSEQ multiplex PCR; TCRdb holds only in-frame clones, not every one. The data hold approximately 82,000 clones, with around 87% observed a single time. Specimen: blood. These receptors came from a middle-aged man in good health.

This sequence joins TRBV5-6 and TRBJ1-1, with 9 bases fitting TRBD1. Looked up from germline, CDR1 is SGHDT and CDR2 is YYEEEE. The CDR3 covers 16 residues. With V trimmed by 1 base and J by 1 base, 5 bases remained unmatched. This CDR3 reads CASSLTGGLKNTEAFF. DNA for the CDR3: TGTGCCAGCAGCTTGACAGGGGGCTTAAAGAACACTGAAGCTTTCTTT.

The V and J genes are TRBV30 and TRBJ1-2; D gene ambiguous. The germline V gene encodes CDR1 GTSNPN and CDR2 SVGIG (reference sequence). V was pared by 3 bases and J by 2 bases, with 7 bases between. This CDR3 contains 12 residues. DNA of the CDR3: TGTGCCTGGAGCTACCGCAACTATGGCTACACCTTC. Residues: CAWSYRNYGYTF.

The chain combines TRBV6-5 with TRBJ2-3; D possibly matches TRBD1 or TRBD2 (5 bases each). The CDR3 loop spans 15 amino acids. Per germline, CDR1 MNHEY and CDR2 SVGAGI. Trimming left V 7 bases short and J 5 bases short, with 19 bases between. CDR3 bases: TGTGCCAGCAACCCACAGGTCGGCGCGGGAGATACGCAGTATTTT. This gives the protein CASNPQVGAGDTQYF.

This chain joins TRBV19 and TRBJ2-2; D remains unclear. Germline V gene sequence: CDR1 LNHDA, CDR2 SQIVND (reference sequence). V shed 7 bases and J shed 6 bases, with 18 bases lying between them. This CDR3 comprises 15 residues. Here the CDR3 reads CASMSTPIEAGELFF. The DNA for the CDR3 is TGTGCCAGTATGTCGACTCCGATTGAAGCCGGGGAGCTGTTTTTT.

This rearrangement joins TRBV28 to TRBJ2-7; 9 nucleotides align to TRBD1. Germline CDR1 reads MDHEN; CDR2 reads SYDVKM. V was pared by 4 bases and J by 4 bases, with 8 bases of the junction left unmatched. This CDR3 has 15 residues. CDR3 DNA sequence: TGTGCCAGCAGTTCCCCCGGGACAGGGAATTACGAGCAGTACGTC. Translation gives CASSSPGTGNYEQYV.

The chain recombines TRBV7-2 with TRBJ1-4; D unresolved. The CDR3 is made up of 13 amino acids. The V end lost 5 bases, the J end lost 7 bases, and 11 bases lay between the germline ends. CDR1 and CDR2 from the germline V gene are SGHTA and FQGNSA. The chain's CDR3 is CASSLDLFEKLFF. CDR3 DNA: TGTGCCAGCAGCCTGGACCTGTTTGAAAAACTGTTTTTT. The variable domain in full, completed from reference TRBV7-2 and TRBJ1-4, reads GAGVSQSPSNKVTEKGKDVELRCDPISGHTALYWYRQSLGQGLEFLIYFQGNSAPDKSGLPSDRFSAERTGGSVSTLTIQRTQQEDSAVYLCASSLDLFEKLFFGSGTQLSVL.

This clone has just a few counts. Other DNA variants within this sample encode the same CDR3. The V gene is TRBV19, the J gene TRBJ2-1; possible D gene TRBD1, 6 bases. The V gene lost 4 bases and the J gene lost 3 bases, with 7 bases spanning the gap. Per the germline V gene, CDR1 is LNHDA and CDR2 is SQIVND (reference sequence). The CDR3 spans 13 residues. In DNA form, the CDR3 reads TGTGCCAGTAGTAGACAGGACTACAATGAGCAGTTCTTC. Amino acid sequence: CASSRQDYNEQFF.

The chain combines TRBV20-1 with TRBJ2-3; 11 nucleotides align to TRBD2. V gave up 3 bases and J gave up 0 bases; unmatched junction bases: 11. The CDR3 is made up of 18 amino acids. The germline V gene encodes CDR1 DFQATT and CDR2 SNEGSKA (reference sequence). The CDR3 DNA follows: TGCAGTGCTAGTGGGTGGCTAGCGGGGGGCCCTAGCACAGATACGCAGTATTTT. Protein product: CSASGWLAGGPSTDTQYF.

This clone was counted once. V and J are TRBV24-1 and TRBJ1-2; D is perhaps TRBD1 (5 bases). Germline V CDR1 and CDR2: KGHDR, SFDVKD. CDR3 length: 12 amino acids. Trimming cost V 1 base and J 7 bases, with 6 bases left between them. The CDR3 loop reads CATSDFGGGYTF. The CDR3 region has the DNA TGTGCCACCAGTGATTTTGGGGGTGGCTACACCTTC.

The V call is TRBV6-2 or TRBV6-3, the J call TRBJ2-3, with 8 bases that match TRBD2. Germline lookup yields CDR1 MNHEY and CDR2 SVGEGT. The V gene end was trimmed by 0 bases and the J gene end by 0 bases; junction bases not matched to a gene: 11. This CDR3 has 19 residues. The DNA of the CDR3 is TGTGCCAGCAGTTACTCCCTAGCGGGCCTACTCTCTAGCACAGATACGCAGTATTTT. Translation gives CASSYSLAGLLSSTDTQYF.

This clone was observed a handful of times. The rearrangement links TRBV24-1 to TRBJ1-2; 7 nucleotides match TRBD1. The CDR3 runs to 16 residues. Looked up from germline, CDR1 is KGHDR and CDR2 is SFDVKD. V trimming: 1 base; J trimming: 7 bases; junction bases outside the gene matches: 11. The chain's CDR3 is CATSDFKGGEISGYTF. The CDR3 DNA reads as TGTGCCACCAGTGATTTTAAAGGGGGCGAGATCTCTGGCTACACCTTC.

This clone was detected a few times. The chain joins TRBV18 to TRBJ2-7; TRBD1 matches at 7 bases. After removal of 6 bases from V and 4 bases from J, the junction contained 3 bases not matched to a gene. This CDR3 contains 12 residues. CDR1 and CDR2 from the germline V gene are KGHSH and LQKENI. The CDR3 DNA follows: TGTGCCAGCTCGCCAGGGGGTTACGAGCAGTACTTC. It codes for CASSPGGYEQYF. The variable domain in full, with the rest retrieved from reference TRBV18 and TRBJ2-7, is NAGVMQNPRHLVRRRGQEARLRCSPMKGHSHVYWYRQLPEEGLKFMVYLQKENIIDESGMPKERFSAEFPKEGPSILRIQQVVRGDSAAYFCASSPGGYEQYFGPGTRLTVT.

The chain couples TRBV4-2 to TRBJ1-6, with a tentative D call TRBD1 (6 bases). V gave up 1 base and J gave up 4 bases, with 8 bases separating them. This CDR3 is 15 amino acids long. Germline loops: CDR1 LGHNA, CDR2 YNFKEQ. CDR3 bases: TGTGCCAGCAGCCAAGTCGACAGGTATAATTCACCCCTCCACTTT. This sequence encodes CASSQVDRYNSPLHF.

J is TRBJ2-7 and V is TRBV20-1; 8 nucleotides match TRBD2. The V segment lost 3 bases and the J segment 4 bases; nucleotides outside the gene matches: 2. The CDR3 spans 12 residues. The germline CDR1 and CDR2 sequences are DFQATT and SNEGSKA (reference sequence). The CDR3 nucleotides read TGCAGTGCTAGTCGGGAGGGGTACGAGCAGTACTTC. Translating it yields CSASREGYEQYF.

The rearrangement joins TRBV10-1 to TRBJ2-2, with no clear D. Germline V gene sequence: CDR1 WNHNN, CDR2 SYGVQD (reference sequence). Between the trimmed V and J ends, which lost 3 bases and 2 bases, there was a span of 10 bases. The CDR3 is 15 amino acids. The chain's CDR3 is CASSDSGRNTGELFF. The CDR3 DNA follows: TGCGCCAGCAGTGATTCGGGTCGAAACACCGGGGAGCTGTTTTTT.

The chain links TRBV6-4 to TRBJ1-2, with D maybe TRBD1 (5 bases). Germline loops: CDR1 MRHNA, CDR2 SNTAGT. This CDR3 contains 15 residues. V was shortened by 2 bases and J by 6 bases, with 16 bases between the two germline ends. Here the CDR3 DNA reads TGTGCCAGCAGTGACGGCAGGACAACCGCGGATGGCTACACCTTC. It translates to CASSDGRTTADGYTF.